This T cell receptor beta chain came from a study of T cell responses to AZD1222 COVID-19 vaccine. This clone is medium-sized in the sample. Its specificity is not known. Study-level findings and limits: Nearly half of spike-specific TCRs reportedly target variant regions that are unmutated in the B.1.351 and B.1.1.7 variants. Repertoires were obtained only post-peak T cell response. Spike-specific TCR depth and breadth grew after two AZD1222 doses.

Trimming cost V 6 bases and J 2 bases; bases outside gene matches: 4. Germline V gene data show CDR1 as MNHEY and CDR2 as SMNVEV (reference sequence). The CDR3 spans 14 residues. Profiling relied on immunoSEQ multiplex PCR, and the TCRdb table lists in-frame clones only, not all of them. Seen here are some 200,000 clones, around 94% observed once, and the top ten hold 3.6%. This TCR derives from an adult who received the MenACWY meningococcal vaccine as a control. The input for sequencing was peripheral blood, taken 28 days after the second dose of the MenACWY control vaccine. This rearrangement joins TRBV27 to TRBJ1-3; TRBD1 agrees at 7 bases. This CDR3 is CASRFQGAGNTIYF. In DNA form, the CDR3 reads TGTGCCAGCAGGTTCCAGGGGGCTGGAAACACCATATATTTT.